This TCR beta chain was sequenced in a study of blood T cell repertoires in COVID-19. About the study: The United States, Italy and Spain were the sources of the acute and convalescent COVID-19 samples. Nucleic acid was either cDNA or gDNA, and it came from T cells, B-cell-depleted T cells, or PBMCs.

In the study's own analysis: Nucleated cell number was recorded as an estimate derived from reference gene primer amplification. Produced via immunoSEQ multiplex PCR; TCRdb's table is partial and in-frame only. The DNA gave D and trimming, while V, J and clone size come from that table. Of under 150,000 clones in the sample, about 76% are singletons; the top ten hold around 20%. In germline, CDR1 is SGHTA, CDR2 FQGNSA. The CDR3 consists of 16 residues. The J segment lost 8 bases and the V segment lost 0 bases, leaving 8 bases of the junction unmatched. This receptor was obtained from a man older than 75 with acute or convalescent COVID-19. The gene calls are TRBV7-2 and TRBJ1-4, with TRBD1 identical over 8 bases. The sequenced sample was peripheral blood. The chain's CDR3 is CASSLARTGIKEKLFF. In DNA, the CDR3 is TGTGCCAGCAGCTTAGCTAGGACAGGGATTAAAGAAAAACTGTTTTTT.